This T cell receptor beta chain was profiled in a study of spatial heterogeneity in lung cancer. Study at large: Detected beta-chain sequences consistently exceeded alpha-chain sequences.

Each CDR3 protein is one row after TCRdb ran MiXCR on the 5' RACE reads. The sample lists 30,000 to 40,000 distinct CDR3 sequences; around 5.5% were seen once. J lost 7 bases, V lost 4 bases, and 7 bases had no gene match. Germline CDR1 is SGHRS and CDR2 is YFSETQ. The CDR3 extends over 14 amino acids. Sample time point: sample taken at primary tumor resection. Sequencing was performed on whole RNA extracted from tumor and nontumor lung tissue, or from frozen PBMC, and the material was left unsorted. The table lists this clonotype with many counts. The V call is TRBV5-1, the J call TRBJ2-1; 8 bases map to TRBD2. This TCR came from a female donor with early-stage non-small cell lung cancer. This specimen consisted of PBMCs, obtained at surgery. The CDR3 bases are TGCGCCAGCAGCCCCGGGGGGGCGTCGAATGAGCAGTTCTTC. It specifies CASSPGGASNEQFF.